Below, 25 T cell receptor beta chains from the same sample are listed, as sequenced in a study of blood T cell repertoires in COVID-19. Some clones are missing from TCRdb's copy, which holds only in-frame ones; the method was immunoSEQ multiplex PCR. The repertoire holds roughly 200,000 clones, with 90% as singletons. Sequences were obtained from peripheral blood. The receptors were sampled from a man aged 45 to 65 with acute or convalescent COVID-19.

The rearrangement joins TRBV19 to TRBJ1-2; TRBD1 agrees at 8 bases. Germline V gives CDR1 LNHDA, CDR2 SQIVND (reference sequence). Trimming at V came to 6 bases and at J to 4 bases, leaving 10 bases not matched to a gene. The CDR3 runs 15 residues. CDR3 loop: CASSPTGQGGYGYTF. DNA for the CDR3: TGTGCCAGTAGCCCCACCGGACAGGGCGGCTATGGCTACACCTTC.

The chain couples TRBV28 to TRBJ1-5; D is unresolved. Trimming took off 2 bases at V and 6 bases at J, with 11 bases between the two ends. CDR3 length equals 14 residues. Germline V gene sequence: CDR1 MDHEN, CDR2 SYDVKM. The CDR3: CASSLHTGSQPQHF. CDR3 bases: TGTGCCAGCAGTTTACATACGGGGAGTCAGCCCCAGCATTTT.

This chain connects TRBV6-5 to TRBJ1-1; D unresolved. Looked up from germline, CDR1 is MNHEY and CDR2 is SVGAGI. The CDR3 is 14 residues long. V dropped 0 bases and J dropped 7 bases, with 12 bases sitting between them. Here the CDR3 reads CASSYSGGTFEAFF. As DNA, the CDR3 is TGTGCCAGCAGTTACTCCGGCGGTACTTTTGAAGCTTTCTTT.

The chain couples TRBV7-2 to TRBJ1-1, with D maybe TRBD1 (6 bases). Deletions cut 5 bases from V and 8 bases from J, with 21 bases between. This CDR3 is 15 amino acids long. Looked up from germline, CDR1 is SGHTA and CDR2 is FQGNSA. The CDR3 DNA reads as TGTGCCAGCAGCCCTGGGACAACCGATAGGGGGGAAGCTTTCTTT. Its translation is CASSPGTTDRGEAFF.

This chain's CDR3 is CASSTPFQGADEQYF. The CDR3 DNA reads as TGTGCCAGTAGTACTCCCTTCCAGGGGGCAGATGAGCAGTACTTC. The gene calls are TRBV19 and TRBJ2-7; 8 bases are shared with TRBD1. The junction had 12 bases not matched to a gene; V was cut back by 4 bases and J by 7 bases. This CDR3 comprises 15 residues. CDR1 and CDR2 (germline): LNHDA, SQIVND (reference sequence). The entire variable domain, with the rest obtained from reference TRBV19 and TRBJ2-7, is as follows: DGGITQSPKYLFRKEGQNVTLSCEQNLNHDAMYWYRQDPGQGLRLIYYSQIVNDFQKGDIAEGYSVSREKKESFPLTVTSAQKNPTAFYLCASSTPFQGADEQYFGPGTRLTVT.

This clone appeared a few times. The chain has TRBV7-2 and TRBJ1-5; TRBD1 aligns across 12 bases. The V segment lost 5 bases and the J segment 7 bases; nucleotides outside the gene matches: 6. Per the germline V gene, CDR1 is SGHTA and CDR2 is FQGNSA. CDR3 length: 15 amino acids. The CDR3, as DNA: TGTGCCAGCAGCCCCTCGGGACAGGGGGCCCAGCCCCAGCATTTT. It is translated as CASSPSGQGAQPQHF.

V gene TRBV28 combines with J gene TRBJ2-2, with TRBD1 matching over 10 bases. The CDR3 length is 17 residues. The germline gives CDR1 MDHEN, CDR2 SYDVKM. V lost 1 base to trimming and J lost 0 bases; unmatched junction nucleotides: 2. CDR3 protein: CASSLSGQGTNTGELFF. CDR3 sequence (DNA): TGTGCCAGCAGTTTATCGGGACAGGGGACGAACACCGGGGAGCTGTTTTTT.

The chain has TRBV7-8 and TRBJ2-7; 9 positions agree with TRBD2. The germline V gene encodes CDR1 SGHVS and CDR2 FQNEAQ. V dropped 4 bases and J dropped 3; count of bases not matched to a gene: 4. The CDR3 has 14 amino acids. The CDR3 loop is CASSSRLADYEQYV. DNA of the CDR3: TGTGCCAGCAGCTCCAGACTAGCGGACTACGAGCAGTACGTC.

This sequence joins TRBV5-5 and TRBJ2-6, with D possibly TRBD1 on 5 matching bases. The CDR3 extends over 16 amino acids. The V gene's germline CDR1 is SGHKS and CDR2 YYEKEE (reference sequence). V dropped 0 bases and J dropped 2 bases, with 9 bases sitting between them. CDR3 in DNA: TGTGCCAGCAGCTTGGGTGCAGGGACTGGGGCCAACGTCCTGACTTTC. Its translation is CASSLGAGTGANVLTF.

The gene calls are TRBV6-2 or TRBV6-3 and TRBJ2-1, with 8 bases lining up with TRBD1. Germline trimming cut 2 bases from V and 4 bases from J; bases unmatched to any gene: 7. This CDR3 region has 16 residues. Per the germline V gene, CDR1 is MNHEY and CDR2 is SVGEGT. This CDR3 is CASSYGYGTGYNEQFF. In nucleotides, the CDR3 is TGTGCCAGCAGTTACGGATATGGGACAGGATACAATGAGCAGTTCTTC.

V is TRBV12-3 or TRBV12-4 and J is TRBJ2-7; a possible D gene is TRBD1 (5 bases). V lost 3 bases to trimming and J lost 5 bases, with 11 bases between them. CDR3 length: 13 amino acids. CDR3 in DNA: TGTGCCAGCAGTTTGACAGCTGGGAACGAGCAGTACTTC. This translates into CASSLTAGNEQYF.

This clone was recorded once. This chain joins TRBV27 and TRBJ1-5; D perhaps matches TRBD1 (6 bases). This CDR3 spans 20 amino acids. Germline CDR1 and CDR2: MNHEY and SMNVEV (reference sequence). V lost 9 bases to trimming and J lost 1 base, with 31 bases between them. The CDR3 here is CARKRPPQPRGAKSNQPQHF. CDR3 nucleotides: TGTGCCAGGAAACGACCTCCTCAGCCACGGGGGGCGAAGAGCAATCAGCCCCAGCATTTT.

The rearrangement uses TRBV4-1 and TRBJ1-1; D is ambiguous. Per the germline V gene, CDR1 is MGHRA and CDR2 is YSYEKL. The CDR3 extends over 15 amino acids. The germline V and J ends were trimmed by 3 bases and 3 bases, with 14 bases remaining between them. The CDR3 loop reads CASSQRSAGDTEAFF. CDR3 sequence (DNA): TGCGCCAGCAGCCAGAGGAGCGCGGGTGACACTGAAGCTTTCTTT.

The gene calls are TRBV18 and TRBJ2-1; 9 nucleotides align to TRBD2. The CDR3 runs to 15 residues. Germline lookup yields CDR1 KGHSH and CDR2 LQKENI. J gave up 5 bases and V 0 bases, and 2 bases lay outside the gene matches. As DNA, the CDR3 is TGTGCCAGCTCACCACCACGCGGGAGGGACAATGAGCAGTTCTTC. Its protein product is CASSPPRGRDNEQFF.

This clone is a singleton in its sample. The V and J genes are TRBV9 and TRBJ2-5; 8 bases line up with TRBD1. The CDR3 has 14 residues. Germline CDR1 and CDR2: SGDLS and YYNGEE. After removal of 6 bases from V and 2 bases from J, the junction contained 6 bases not matched to a gene. The CDR3 sequence: CASTLGQGQETQYF. As DNA, the CDR3 is TGTGCCAGCACCCTTGGACAGGGACAAGAGACCCAGTACTTC.

The gene calls are TRBV18 and TRBJ2-5, with a weak D call TRBD1 (6 bases). The germline CDR1 and CDR2 sequences are KGHSH and LQKENI. The CDR3 is 15 amino acids. V lost 2 bases to trimming and J lost 3 bases, with 13 bases between them. The CDR3 region is CASSPRTVEKETQYF. The CDR3 DNA reads TGTGCCAGCTCACCAAGGACAGTGGAAAAAGAGACCCAGTACTTC.

This CDR3 reads CASSGQGNEQYF. The CDR3 DNA is TGTGCCAGTAGCGGACAGGGAAACGAGCAGTACTTC. This chain joins TRBV19 and TRBJ2-7; 8 bases are a match to TRBD1. Germline V gives CDR1 LNHDA, CDR2 SQIVND (reference sequence). The CDR3 is 12 residues long. V lost 6 bases to trimming and J lost 5 bases; unmatched junction nucleotides: 3.

The J gene is TRBJ1-5, the V gene TRBV19, with D tentatively TRBD1 (5 bases). Looked up from germline, CDR1 is LNHDA and CDR2 is SQIVND (reference sequence). The germline V and J ends were trimmed by 3 bases and 5 bases, with 11 bases remaining between them. The CDR3 contains 14 residues. The CDR3 protein is CASSILIGDQPQHF. CDR3 bases: TGTGCCAGTAGTATTTTGATAGGGGATCAGCCCCAGCATTTT. The full variable domain, completed using reference TRBV19 and TRBJ1-5, is DGGITQSPKYLFRKEGQNVTLSCEQNLNHDAMYWYRQDPGQGLRLIYYSQIVNDFQKGDIAEGYSVSREKKESFPLTVTSAQKNPTAFYLCASSILIGDQPQHFGDGTRLSIL.

This chain links TRBV27 with TRBJ1-1; D gene ambiguous. The length of the CDR3 is 14 residues. Germline V CDR1 and CDR2: MNHEY, SMNVEV (reference sequence). Trimming stripped 7 bases from V and 0 bases from J, with 12 bases between. CDR3 residues: CASNQSPMNTEAFF. The CDR3 DNA reads TGTGCCAGCAACCAGTCCCCCATGAACACTGAAGCTTTCTTT.

The rearrangement joins TRBV11-2 to TRBJ1-1; a weak D match, TRBD1 (6 bases). This CDR3 is built from 13 residues. V shed 2 bases and J shed 3 bases, with 7 bases lying between them. The germline V gene encodes CDR1 SGHAT and CDR2 FQNNGV. Here the CDR3 DNA reads TGTGCCAGCAGCTTACACAGGGACACTGAAGCTTTCTTT. Residues: CASSLHRDTEAFF.

V is TRBV28 and J is TRBJ1-6, with D possibly matching TRBD1 (6 bases). The CDR3 is 15 residues long. Looked up from germline, CDR1 is MDHEN and CDR2 is SYDVKM. With 5 bases removed from V and 7 bases from J, the gap between germline ends came to 15 bases. The CDR3 sequence is CASSVNTGWNSPLHF. The DNA of the CDR3 is TGTGCCAGCAGTGTTAACACAGGGTGGAATTCACCCCTCCACTTT.

The chain joins TRBV29-1 to TRBJ1-2, with a weak D call TRBD1 (5 bases). V was pared by 2 bases and J by 6 bases, with 13 bases between. Germline CDR1 SQVTM, CDR2 ANQGSEA. This CDR3 has 13 amino acids. The CDR3: CSVEIQAPHGYTF. The CDR3 DNA reads TGCAGCGTTGAAATACAGGCCCCACATGGCTACACCTTC.

The chain recombines TRBV5-4 with TRBJ2-7; a weak D match, TRBD2 (6 bases). The CDR3 extends over 14 amino acids. Germline-derived CDR1 and CDR2 are SGHNT and YYREEE (reference sequence). The ends were cut back, 0 bases at V and 4 bases at J, with 11 bases in the middle. The CDR3 sequence is CASSLAGEGYEQYF. For the CDR3, the DNA is TGTGCCAGCAGCTTGGCGGGAGAGGGTTACGAGCAGTACTTC. Full variable domain (rest looked up from reference TRBV5-4 and TRBJ2-7): ETGVTQSPTHLIKTRGQQVTLRCSSQSGHNTVSWYQQALGQGPQFIFQYYREEENGRGNFPPRFSGLQFPNYSSELNVNALELDDSALYLCASSLAGEGYEQYFGPGTRLTVT.

The chain employs TRBV29-1 and TRBJ1-1, with TRBD1 matching over 7 bases. V trimming: 2 bases; J trimming: 0 bases; junction bases outside the gene matches: 3. Germline lookup yields CDR1 SQVTM and CDR2 ANQGSEA. The CDR3 is 14 amino acids. CDR3 sequence reads: CSVERQGMNTEAFF. The CDR3 coding sequence is TGCAGCGTTGAAAGACAGGGTATGAACACTGAAGCTTTCTTT.

This clone has only a few counts. The V call is TRBV29-1, the J call TRBJ2-2; possibly TRBD2 for D (6 bases). CDR3 length equals 14 residues. Trimming removed 6 bases at V and 0 bases at J, with 11 bases between. Germline CDR1 reads SQVTM; CDR2 reads ANQGSEA. CDR3 DNA: TGCAGCGTGGGGAGGTCAGCGAACACCGGGGAGCTGTTTTTT. Translating gives CSVGRSANTGELFF.